The present T cell receptor beta chain was sequenced within a study of patients and donors after allogeneic stem cell transplantation. TCRdb re-derived calls from the RT-PCR reads in MiXCR, one entry per CDR3 protein. The profile shows some 230,000 distinct CDR3 sequences, roughly an eighth of them singletons. The table lists this clonotype with many counts. Germline CDR1 reads SGHRS; CDR2 reads YFSETQ. Trimming cost V 1 base and J 2 bases, with 10 bases left between them. This CDR3 comprises 14 residues. The origin of this receptor is a human donor who was either an allogeneic HSCT recipient or a stem cell or donor lymphocyte infusion donor (not recorded which). It is not recorded whose cells these are; they may come from a transplant donor. Source material: blood, either unsorted or a sorted T cell fraction (not recorded which). This sequence joins TRBV5-1 and TRBJ2-7; D is perhaps TRBD1 (6 bases). In nucleotides, the CDR3 is TGCGCCAGCAGCTTGACCGGACAGACCTACGAGCAGTACTTC. Translated, it gives CASSLTGQTYEQYF.